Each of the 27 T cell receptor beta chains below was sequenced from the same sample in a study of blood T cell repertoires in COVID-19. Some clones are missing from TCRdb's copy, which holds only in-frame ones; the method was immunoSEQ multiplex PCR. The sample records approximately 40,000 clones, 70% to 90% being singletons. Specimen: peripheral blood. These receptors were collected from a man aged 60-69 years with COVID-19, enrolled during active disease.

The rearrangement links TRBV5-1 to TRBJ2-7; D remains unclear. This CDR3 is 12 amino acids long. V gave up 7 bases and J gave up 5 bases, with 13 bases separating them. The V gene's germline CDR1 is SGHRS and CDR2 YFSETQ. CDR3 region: CASWARSNEQYF. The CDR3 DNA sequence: TGCGCCAGCTGGGCACGAAGTAACGAGCAGTACTTC.

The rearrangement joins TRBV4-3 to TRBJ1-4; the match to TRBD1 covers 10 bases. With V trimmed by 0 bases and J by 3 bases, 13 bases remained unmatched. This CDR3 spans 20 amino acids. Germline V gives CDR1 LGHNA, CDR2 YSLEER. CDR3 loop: CASSQDPGDRGVVANEKLFF. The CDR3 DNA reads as TGCGCCAGCAGCCAAGATCCAGGGGACAGGGGCGTCGTGGCTAATGAAAAACTGTTTTTT.

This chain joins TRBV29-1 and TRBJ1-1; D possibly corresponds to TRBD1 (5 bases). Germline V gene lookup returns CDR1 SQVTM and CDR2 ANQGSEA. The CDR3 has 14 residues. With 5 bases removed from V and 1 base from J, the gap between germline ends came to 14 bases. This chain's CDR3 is CSVKILGENTEAFF. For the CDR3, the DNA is TGCAGCGTTAAGATTTTAGGGGAGAACACTGAAGCTTTCTTT. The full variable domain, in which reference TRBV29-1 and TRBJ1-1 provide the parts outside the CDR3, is SAVISQKPSRDICQRGTSLTIQCQVDSQVTMMFWYRQQPGQSLTLIATANQGSEATYESGFVIDKFPISRPNLTFSTLTVSNMSPEDSSIYLCSVKILGENTEAFFGQGTRLTVV.

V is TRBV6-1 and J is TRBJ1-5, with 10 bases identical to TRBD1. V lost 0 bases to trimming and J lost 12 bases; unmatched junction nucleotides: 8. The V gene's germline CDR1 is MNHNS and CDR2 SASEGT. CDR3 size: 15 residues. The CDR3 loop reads CASSEAGQGVRLQHF. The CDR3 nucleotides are TGTGCCAGCAGTGAAGCAGGACAGGGGGTACGTCTCCAGCATTTT.

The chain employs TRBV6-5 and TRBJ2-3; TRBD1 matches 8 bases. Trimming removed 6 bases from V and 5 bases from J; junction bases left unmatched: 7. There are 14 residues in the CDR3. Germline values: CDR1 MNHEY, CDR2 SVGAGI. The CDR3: CASRPHDRGDTQYF. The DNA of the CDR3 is TGTGCCAGCAGGCCGCACGACAGGGGAGATACGCAGTATTTT.

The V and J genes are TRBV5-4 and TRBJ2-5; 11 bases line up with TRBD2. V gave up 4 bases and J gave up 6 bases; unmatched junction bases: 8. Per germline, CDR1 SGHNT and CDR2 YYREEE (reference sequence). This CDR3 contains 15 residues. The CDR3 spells CASSLDTSGSQTQYF. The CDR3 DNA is TGTGCCAGCAGCCTCGATACTAGCGGGAGCCAGACCCAGTACTTC.

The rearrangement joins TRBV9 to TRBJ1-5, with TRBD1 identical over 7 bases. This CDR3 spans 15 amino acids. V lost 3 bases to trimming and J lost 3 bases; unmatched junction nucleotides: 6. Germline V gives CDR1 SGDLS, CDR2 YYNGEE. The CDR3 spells CASSAGGASNQPQHF. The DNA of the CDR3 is TGTGCCAGCAGCGCAGGGGGAGCCTCCAATCAGCCCCAGCATTTT. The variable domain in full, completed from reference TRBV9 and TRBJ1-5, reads DSGVTQTPKHLITATGQRVTLRCSPRSGDLSVYWYQQSLDQGLQFLIQYYNGEERAKGNILERFSAQQFPDLHSELNLSSLELGDSALYFCASSAGGASNQPQHFGDGTRLSIL.

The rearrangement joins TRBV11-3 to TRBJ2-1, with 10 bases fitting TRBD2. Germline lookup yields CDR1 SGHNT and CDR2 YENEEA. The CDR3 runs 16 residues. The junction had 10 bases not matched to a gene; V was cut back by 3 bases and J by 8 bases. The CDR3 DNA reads TGTGCCAGCAGCTTGGGATGGAGCGGGAGGGACTATGAGCAGTTCTTC. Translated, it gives CASSLGWSGRDYEQFF.

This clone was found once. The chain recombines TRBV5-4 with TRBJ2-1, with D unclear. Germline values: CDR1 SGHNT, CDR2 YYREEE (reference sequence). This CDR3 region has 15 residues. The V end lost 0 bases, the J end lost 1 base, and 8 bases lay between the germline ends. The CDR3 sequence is CASSLGLASYNEQFF. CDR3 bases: TGTGCCAGCAGCTTGGGACTGGCGTCCTACAATGAGCAGTTCTTC.

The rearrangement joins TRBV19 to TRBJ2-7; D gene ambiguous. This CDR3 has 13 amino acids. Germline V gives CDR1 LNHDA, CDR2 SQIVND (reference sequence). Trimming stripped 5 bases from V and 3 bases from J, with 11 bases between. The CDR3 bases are TGTGCCAGTAGTTTGGGCCTTTACTACGAGCAGTACTTC. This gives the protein CASSLGLYYEQYF.

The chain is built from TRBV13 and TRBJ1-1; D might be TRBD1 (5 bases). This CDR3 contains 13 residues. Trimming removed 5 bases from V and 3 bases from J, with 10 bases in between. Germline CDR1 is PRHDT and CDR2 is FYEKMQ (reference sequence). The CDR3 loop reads CASSQIRDTEAFF. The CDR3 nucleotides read TGTGCCAGCAGCCAAATCAGGGACACTGAAGCTTTCTTT.

The CDR3 region is CASSWGEGAMNTEAFF. For the CDR3, the DNA is TGTGCCAGCAGCTGGGGCGAGGGGGCAATGAACACTGAAGCTTTCTTT. The chain links TRBV13 to TRBJ1-1; 7 bases line up with TRBD1. Germline V gene sequence: CDR1 PRHDT, CDR2 FYEKMQ (reference sequence). The CDR3 covers 16 residues. Unmatched junction bases numbered 8, after V lost 4 bases and J lost 0 bases.

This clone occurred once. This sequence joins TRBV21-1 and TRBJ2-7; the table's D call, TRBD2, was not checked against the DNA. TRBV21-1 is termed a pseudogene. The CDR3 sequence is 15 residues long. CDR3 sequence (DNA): TGTGCCAGCAGGCCTAGCGGGAGGAGTAGGTACGAGCAGTACTTC. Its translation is CASRPSGRSRYEQYF.

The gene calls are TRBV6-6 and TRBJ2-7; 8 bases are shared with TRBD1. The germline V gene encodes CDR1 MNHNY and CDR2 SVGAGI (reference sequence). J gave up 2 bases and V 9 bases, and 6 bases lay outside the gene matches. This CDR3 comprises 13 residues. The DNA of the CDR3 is TGTGCCAGTCGGACAGGGCCCCCCTACGAGCAGTACTTC. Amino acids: CASRTGPPYEQYF.

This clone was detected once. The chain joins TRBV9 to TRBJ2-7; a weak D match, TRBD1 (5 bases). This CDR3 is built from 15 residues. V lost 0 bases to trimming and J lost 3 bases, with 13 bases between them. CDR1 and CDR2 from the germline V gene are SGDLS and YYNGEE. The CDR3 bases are TGTGCCAGCAGCGTAGATGGTGGGCAGGGCTACGAGCAGTACTTC. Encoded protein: CASSVDGGQGYEQYF.

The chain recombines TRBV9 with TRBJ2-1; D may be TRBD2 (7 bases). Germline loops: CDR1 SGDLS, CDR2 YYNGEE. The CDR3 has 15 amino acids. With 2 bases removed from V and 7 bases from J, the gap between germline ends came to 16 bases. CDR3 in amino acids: CASSVLGGGGNEQFF. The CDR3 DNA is TGTGCCAGCAGCGTCCTAGGGGGAGGGGGGAATGAGCAGTTCTTC.

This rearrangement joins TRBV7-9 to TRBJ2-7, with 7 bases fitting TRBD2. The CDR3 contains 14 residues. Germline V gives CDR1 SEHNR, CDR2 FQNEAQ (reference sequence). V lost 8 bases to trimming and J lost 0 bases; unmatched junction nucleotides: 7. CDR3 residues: CASSGGGGSYEQYF. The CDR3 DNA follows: TGTGCCAGCTCCGGCGGGGGAGGCTCCTACGAGCAGTACTTC.

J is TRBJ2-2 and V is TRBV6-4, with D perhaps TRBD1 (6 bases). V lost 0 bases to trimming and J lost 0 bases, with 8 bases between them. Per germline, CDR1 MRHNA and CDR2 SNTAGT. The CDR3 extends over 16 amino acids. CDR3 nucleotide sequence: TGTGCCAGCAGTGACTCCGGGACAACGAACACCGGGGAGCTGTTTTTT. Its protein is CASSDSGTTNTGELFF.

DNA for the CDR3: TGTGCCAGCAACCACAGGGCCCCAGATACGCAGTATTTT. This codes for CASNHRAPDTQYF. This sequence joins TRBV11-3 and TRBJ2-3; maybe TRBD1 (6 bases). Germline CDR1 reads SGHNT; CDR2 reads YENEEA. The CDR3 extends over 13 amino acids. V lost 7 bases to trimming and J lost 4 bases, with 12 bases between them. Full variable domain (remainder filled in from reference TRBV11-3 and TRBJ2-3): EAGVVQSPRYKIIEKKQPVAFWCNPISGHNTLYWYLQNLGQGPELLIRYENEEAVDDSQLPKDRFSAERLKGVDSTLKIQPAELGDSAVYLCASNHRAPDTQYFGPGTRLTVL.

CDR3 residues: CASSYSVGSLNEKLFF. CDR3 sequence (DNA): TGTGCCAGCAGTTACTCGGTGGGCAGCCTAAATGAAAAACTGTTTTTT. The V call is TRBV6-5, the J call TRBJ1-4; D unresolved. Trimming cost V 0 bases and J 5 bases, with 13 bases left between them. This CDR3 has 16 amino acids. Looked up from germline, CDR1 is MNHEY and CDR2 is SVGAGI.

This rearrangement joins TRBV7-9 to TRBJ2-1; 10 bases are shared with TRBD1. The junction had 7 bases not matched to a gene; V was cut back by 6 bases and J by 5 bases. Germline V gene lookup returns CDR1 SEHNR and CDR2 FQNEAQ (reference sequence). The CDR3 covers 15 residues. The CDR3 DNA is TGTGCCAGCAGTTGGGGACAGGGGCCTAACAATGAGCAGTTCTTC. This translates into CASSWGQGPNNEQFF.

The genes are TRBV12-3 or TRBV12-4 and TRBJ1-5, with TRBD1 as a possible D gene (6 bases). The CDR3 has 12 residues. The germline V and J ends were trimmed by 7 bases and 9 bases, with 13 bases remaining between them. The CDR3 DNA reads TGTGCCAGCAACAGGGCCACCGGGCCCCAGCATTTT. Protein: CASNRATGPQHF.

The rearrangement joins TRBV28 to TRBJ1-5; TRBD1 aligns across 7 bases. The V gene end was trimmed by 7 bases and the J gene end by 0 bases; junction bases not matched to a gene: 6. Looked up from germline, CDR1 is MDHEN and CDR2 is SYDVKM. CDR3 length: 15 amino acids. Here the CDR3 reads CASNLGQLSNQPQHF. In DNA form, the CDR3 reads TGTGCCAGCAACTTGGGACAGCTTAGCAATCAGCCCCAGCATTTT.

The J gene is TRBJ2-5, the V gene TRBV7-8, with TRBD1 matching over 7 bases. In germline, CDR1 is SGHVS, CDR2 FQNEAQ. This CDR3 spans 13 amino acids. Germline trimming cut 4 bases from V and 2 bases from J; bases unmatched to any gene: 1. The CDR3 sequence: CASSSDRQETQYF. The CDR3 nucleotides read TGTGCCAGCAGCTCGGACAGGCAAGAGACCCAGTACTTC. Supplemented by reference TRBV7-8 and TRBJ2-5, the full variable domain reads GAGVSQSPRYKVAKRGQDVALRCDPISGHVSLFWYQQALGQGPEFLTYFQNEAQLDKSGLPSDRFFAERPEGSVSTLKIQRTQQEDSAVYLCASSSDRQETQYFGPGTRLLVL.

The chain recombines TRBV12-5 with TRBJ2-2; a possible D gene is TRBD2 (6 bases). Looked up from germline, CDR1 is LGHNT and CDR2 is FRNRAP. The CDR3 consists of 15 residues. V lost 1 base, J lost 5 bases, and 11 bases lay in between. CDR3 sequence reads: CASGLAGGGTGELFF. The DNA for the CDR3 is TGTGCTAGTGGTTTGGCCGGGGGTGGAACCGGGGAGCTGTTTTTT.

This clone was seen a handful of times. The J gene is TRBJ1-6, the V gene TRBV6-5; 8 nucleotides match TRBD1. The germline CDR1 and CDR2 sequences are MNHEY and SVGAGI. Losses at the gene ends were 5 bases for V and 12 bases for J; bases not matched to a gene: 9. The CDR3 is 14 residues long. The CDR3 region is CASSRTGLSGPLHF. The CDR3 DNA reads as TGTGCCAGCAGTCGGACAGGGCTAAGCGGACCCCTCCACTTT.

The CDR3 region is CASSPGLNTGELFF. In DNA, the CDR3 is TGTGCCAGCAGCCCGGGACTAAACACCGGGGAGCTGTTTTTT. J is TRBJ2-2 and V is TRBV5-4; 7 positions agree with TRBD2. V lost 4 bases and J lost 2; bases outside the gene matches: 2. Germline V gene sequence: CDR1 SGHNT, CDR2 YYREEE (reference sequence). The CDR3 extends over 14 amino acids.